This T cell receptor beta chain emerged from a study of response to subunit inactivated influenza vaccine. V was clipped by 0 bases and J by 6 bases, with 13 bases between them. Germline CDR1 reads SGDLS; CDR2 reads YYNGEE. The CDR3 runs 14 residues. TCRdb processed the RT-PCR reads anew with MiXCR; each CDR3 protein has one entry. The table records roughly 650,000 distinct CDR3 sequences, 14% of them present only once. This chain uses TRBV9 with TRBJ2-7; tentatively, D is TRBD1 or TRBD2 (5 bases each). This sequence was found in a man aged 45 to 65 who received an inactivated influenza vaccine. This specimen was PBMCs from blood, taken 14 to 15 days before vaccination. As DNA, the CDR3 is TGTGCCAGCAGCGTAGCGGGGACCCCCACCGAGCAGTACTTC. Translated: CASSVAGTPTEQYF.